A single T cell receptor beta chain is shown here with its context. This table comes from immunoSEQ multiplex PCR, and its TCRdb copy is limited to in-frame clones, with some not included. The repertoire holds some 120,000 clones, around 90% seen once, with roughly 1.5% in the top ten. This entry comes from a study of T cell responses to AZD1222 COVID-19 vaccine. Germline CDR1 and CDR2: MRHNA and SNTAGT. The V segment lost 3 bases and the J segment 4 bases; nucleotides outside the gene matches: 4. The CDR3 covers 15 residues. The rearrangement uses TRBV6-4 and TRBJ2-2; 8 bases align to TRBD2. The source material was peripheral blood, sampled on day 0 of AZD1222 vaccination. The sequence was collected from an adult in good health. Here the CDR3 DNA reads TGTGCCAGCAGTGAAAGCGGGGGTCCCACCGGGGAGCTGTTTTTT. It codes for CASSESGGPTGELFF.